One sample yielded the 20 T cell receptor beta chains listed below, sequenced in a study of T cell clonotyping in hematopoietic cell transplantation. Measured with immunoSEQ multiplex PCR; TCRdb has only the in-frame clones, and not every one. The table records about 9,300 clones, less than 90% of them present only once. The material was PBMCs, obtained 180 days after allogeneic stem cell transplant. These TCRs come from a human patient who had an allogeneic stem cell transplant, so the T cells may come from the graft donor. The donor label of this sample is uncertain. Some clones in this sample may be carry-over from other donors' samples.

The V gene is TRBV6-1, the J gene TRBJ2-3; unclear D gene. Trimming stripped 4 bases from V and 2 bases from J, with 7 bases between. CDR1 and CDR2 (germline): MNHNS, SASEGT. This CDR3 has 13 residues. CDR3 DNA sequence: TGTGCCAGCAGTGGGTTCTCCACAGATACGCAGTATTTT. Translating gives CASSGFSTDTQYF.

This chain connects TRBV6-1 to TRBJ2-7; D ambiguous. V was pared by 6 bases and J by 3 bases, with 18 bases between. From germline, CDR1 is MNHNS and CDR2 SASEGT. The CDR3 totals 15 residues. This CDR3 reads CASRAPDRAGYEQYF. As DNA, the CDR3 is TGTGCCAGCAGAGCCCCGGATAGGGCAGGCTACGAGCAGTACTTC.

This clone was counted a single time. The V gene is TRBV4-1, the J gene TRBJ1-5; D perhaps matches TRBD1 (5 bases). The V end was cut by 4 bases, the J end by 7 bases, with 14 bases between. CDR1 and CDR2 (germline): MGHRA, YSYEKL. The CDR3 contains 14 residues. CDR3 amino acids: CASSRDREWQPQHF. The CDR3 DNA follows: TGCGCCAGCAGCCGAGACAGAGAGTGGCAGCCCCAGCATTTT.

The V and J genes are TRBV5-1 and TRBJ1-1, with D tentatively TRBD1 (6 bases). V was pared by 0 bases and J by 2 bases, with 8 bases between. In germline, CDR1 is SGHRS, CDR2 YFSETQ. The CDR3 is made up of 14 amino acids. The CDR3 loop is CASSLGTVNTEAFF. CDR3 in DNA: TGCGCCAGCAGCTTGGGGACAGTCAACACTGAAGCTTTCTTT.

The chain carries TRBV5-4 and TRBJ1-4; 10 bases agree with TRBD1. Trimming took 1 base from V and 8 from J; bases not matched to a gene: 8. In germline, CDR1 is SGHNT, CDR2 YYREEE (reference sequence). There are 16 residues in the CDR3. The CDR3 DNA sequence: TGTGCCAGCAGCTTGTATGTTGGGACAGGGGACGAAAAACTGTTTTTT. It is translated as CASSLYVGTGDEKLFF.

The V call is TRBV9, the J call TRBJ2-7; 10 nucleotides align to TRBD2. CDR3 length: 14 amino acids. J gave up 6 bases and V 4 bases, and 7 bases lay outside the gene matches. Germline V gene sequence: CDR1 SGDLS, CDR2 YYNGEE. The CDR3 nucleotides are TGTGCCAGCAGCCCCAGCGGGGGGGCCGTCGAGCAGTACTTC. It yields the protein CASSPSGGAVEQYF.

This clone appeared once. The rearrangement links TRBV4-3 to TRBJ1-1, with unresolved D. V was cut by 5 bases and J by 6 bases, with 19 bases left in between. Germline assignment: CDR1 LGHNA and CDR2 YSLEER. CDR3 length: 15 residues. The CDR3 protein is CASSSHLMEKAEAFF. The CDR3 DNA sequence: TGCGCCAGCAGCTCCCACCTAATGGAAAAGGCTGAAGCTTTCTTT.

CDR3 loop: CSFSPTGEWEGYTF. The CDR3 DNA reads as TGCAGCTTCTCCCCAACAGGGGAATGGGAGGGCTACACCTTC. The chain links TRBV29-1 to TRBJ1-2; 7 nucleotides align to TRBD1. CDR3 size: 14 residues. Trimming took 8 bases from V and 8 from J; bases not matched to a gene: 17. CDR1 is SQVTM and CDR2 is ANQGSEA in the germline V gene.

Judged by abundance, this clone is large. DNA for the CDR3: TGTGCCAGCAGGAAACTAGCGGGGGGGCCCGGCACCGGGGAGCTGTTTTTT. It translates to CASRKLAGGPGTGELFF. The chain carries TRBV7-9 and TRBJ2-2, with 13 bases matching TRBD2. Looked up from germline, CDR1 is SEHNR and CDR2 is FQNEAQ (reference sequence). V dropped 6 bases and J dropped 4; count of bases not matched to a gene: 8. The CDR3 contains 17 residues.

The chain combines TRBV5-1 with TRBJ2-2; 7 nucleotides agree with TRBD2. CDR3 length: 16 amino acids. Per germline, CDR1 SGHRS and CDR2 YFSETQ. V shed 2 bases, J shed 4 bases, and the junction held 8 bases outside the gene matches. CDR3 protein: CASSLRQGGSTGELFF. As DNA, the CDR3 is TGCGCCAGCAGCTTAAGGCAGGGAGGGAGCACCGGGGAGCTGTTTTTT.

Only one count was recorded for this clone. The chain is built from TRBV19 and TRBJ1-1; D remains unclear. The CDR3 consists of 13 residues. CDR1 and CDR2 from the germline V gene are LNHDA and SQIVND (reference sequence). The V end was cut by 4 bases, the J end by 1 base, with 7 bases between. This CDR3 reads CASSKGQNTEAFF. In nucleotides, the CDR3 is TGTGCCAGTAGTAAGGGTCAGAACACTGAAGCTTTCTTT.

This clone was counted between two and nine times. The chain uses TRBV5-1 and TRBJ2-2; no clear D gene. Germline V lookup: CDR1 SGHRS, CDR2 YFSETQ. Deletions cut 4 bases from V and 1 base from J, with 11 bases between. The CDR3 runs to 15 residues. Written as DNA, the CDR3 is TGCGCCAGCAGCCCGACAACGATGAACACCGGGGAGCTGTTTTTT. Protein sequence: CASSPTTMNTGELFF. Using reference TRBV5-1 and TRBJ2-2 for the parts outside the CDR3, the full variable domain is KAGVTQTPRYLIKTRGQQVTLSCSPISGHRSVSWYQQTPGQGLQFLFEYFSETQRNKGNFPGRFSGRQFSNSRSEMNVSTLELGDSALYLCASSPTTMNTGELFFGEGSRLTVL.

The V gene is TRBV6-5, the J gene TRBJ1-5; D not resolved. Trimming cost V 4 bases and J 0 bases, with 10 bases left between them. The length of the CDR3 is 15 residues. Per germline, CDR1 MNHEY and CDR2 SVGAGI. The CDR3, as DNA: TGTGCCAGCAGTTTTCCCGAGGATAGCAATCAGCCCCAGCATTTT. Its protein is CASSFPEDSNQPQHF.

The V call is TRBV10-2, the J call TRBJ2-1; D is ambiguous. CDR1 and CDR2 from the germline V gene are WSHSY and SAAADI. The CDR3 consists of 14 residues. Trimming pared 10 bases from V and 2 bases from J, leaving 15 bases between. The CDR3 DNA follows: TGCGCCACCCGACTCCCCCTTACCTACAATGAGCAGTTCTTC. Translation gives CATRLPLTYNEQFF.

The CDR3, as DNA: TGCAGCGTTGGGGTTTCCGACGAGCAGTACTTC. It specifies CSVGVSDEQYF. The chain employs TRBV29-1 and TRBJ2-7; D gene uncertain. Germline lookup yields CDR1 SQVTM and CDR2 ANQGSEA. V was shortened by 4 bases and J by 5 bases, with 9 bases between the two germline ends. CDR3 length: 11 residues.

The J gene is TRBJ1-1, the V gene TRBV25-1, with a possible D match to TRBD1 (6 bases). The ends were cut back, 1 base at V and 1 base at J, with 13 bases in the middle. From germline, CDR1 is MGHDK and CDR2 SYGVNS. The CDR3 is 16 amino acids. The chain's CDR3 is CASSEWGGSTNTEAFF. CDR3 nucleotide sequence: TGTGCCAGCAGTGAATGGGGGGGCAGTACGAACACTGAAGCTTTCTTT.

The rearrangement uses TRBV5-1 and TRBJ2-2; TRBD1 might be the D (6 bases). The V gene's germline CDR1 is SGHRS and CDR2 YFSETQ. This CDR3 is 14 amino acids long. The germline V and J ends were trimmed by 3 bases and 5 bases, with 11 bases remaining between them. The CDR3 coding sequence is TGCGCCAGCAGCTCCGGACAGCGAACCGGGGAGCTGTTTTTT. It is translated as CASSSGQRTGELFF. Based on the CDR3 plus reference TRBV5-1 and TRBJ2-2, the full variable domain is KAGVTQTPRYLIKTRGQQVTLSCSPISGHRSVSWYQQTPGQGLQFLFEYFSETQRNKGNFPGRFSGRQFSNSRSEMNVSTLELGDSALYLCASSSGQRTGELFFGEGSRLTVL.

The chain joins TRBV7-2 to TRBJ2-3, with 9 bases fitting TRBD2. V gave up 6 bases and J gave up 6 bases; unmatched junction bases: 10. The CDR3 is 15 residues long. Germline loops: CDR1 SGHTA, CDR2 FQGNSA. The CDR3 loop is CASSSTGGGADTQYF. CDR3 coding DNA: TGTGCCAGCAGTTCCACAGGCGGGGGGGCGGATACGCAGTATTTT.

The chain joins TRBV5-1 to TRBJ2-5, with a possible D match to TRBD1 (6 bases). The CDR3 contains 17 residues. V was pared by 3 bases and J by 1 base, with 19 bases between. Germline CDR1 SGHRS, CDR2 YFSETQ. Written as DNA, the CDR3 is TGCGCCAGCAGCTCCAACACAGGGCAAAGAGTCCAAGAGACCCAGTACTTC. Translated, it gives CASSSNTGQRVQETQYF.

This clone came up once. The chain has TRBV25-1 and TRBJ2-7; possible D gene TRBD1, 6 bases. Trimming took 5 bases from V and 0 from J, leaving 17 bases between them. The germline V gene has CDR1 MGHDK and CDR2 SYGVNS. This CDR3 contains 16 residues. CDR3: CASSSSADSISYEQYF. CDR3 sequence (DNA): TGTGCCAGCAGTTCATCAGCGGACAGCATCTCCTACGAGCAGTACTTC.